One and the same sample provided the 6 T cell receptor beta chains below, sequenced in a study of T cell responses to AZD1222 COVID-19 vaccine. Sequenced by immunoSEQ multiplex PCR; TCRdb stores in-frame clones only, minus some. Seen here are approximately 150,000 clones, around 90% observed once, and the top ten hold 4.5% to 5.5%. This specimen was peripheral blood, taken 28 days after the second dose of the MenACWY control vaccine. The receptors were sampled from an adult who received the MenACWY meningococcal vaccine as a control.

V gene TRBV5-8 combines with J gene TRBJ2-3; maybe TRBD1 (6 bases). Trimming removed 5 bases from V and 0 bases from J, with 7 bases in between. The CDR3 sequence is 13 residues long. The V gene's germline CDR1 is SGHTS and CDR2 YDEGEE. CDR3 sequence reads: CASRDRSTDTQYF. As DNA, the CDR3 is TGTGCCAGCAGGGACAGAAGCACAGATACGCAGTATTTT.

CDR3 sequence: CASSQASIYTQYF. The CDR3 DNA is TGCGCCAGCAGCCAAGCCTCGATCTATACGCAGTATTTT. The gene calls are TRBV4-1 and TRBJ2-3; D remains ambiguous. The CDR3 is 13 residues long. The V gene's germline CDR1 is MGHRA and CDR2 YSYEKL. Deletions cut 1 base from V and 7 bases from J, with 9 bases between.

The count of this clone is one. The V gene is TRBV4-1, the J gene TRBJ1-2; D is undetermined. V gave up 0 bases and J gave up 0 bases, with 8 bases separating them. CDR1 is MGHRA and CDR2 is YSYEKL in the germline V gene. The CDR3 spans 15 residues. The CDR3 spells CASSQEASANYGYTF. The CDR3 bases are TGCGCCAGCAGCCAAGAGGCCTCAGCTAACTATGGCTACACCTTC.

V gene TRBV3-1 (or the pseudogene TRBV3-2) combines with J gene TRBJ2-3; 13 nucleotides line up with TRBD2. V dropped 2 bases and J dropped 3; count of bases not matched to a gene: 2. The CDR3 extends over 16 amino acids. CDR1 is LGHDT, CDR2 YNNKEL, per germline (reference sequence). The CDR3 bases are TGTGCCAGCAGCCAACCGGGACTAGCGGGGACAGATACGCAGTATTTT. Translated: CASSQPGLAGTDTQYF.

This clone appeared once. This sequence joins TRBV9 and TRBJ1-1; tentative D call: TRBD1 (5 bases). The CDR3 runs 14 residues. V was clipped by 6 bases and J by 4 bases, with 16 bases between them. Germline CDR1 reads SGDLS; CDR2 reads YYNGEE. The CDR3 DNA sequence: TGTGCCAGCAACCGCCAGGGATTGAGCACTGAAGCTTTCTTT. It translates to CASNRQGLSTEAFF.

The CDR3 spells CASSGTGQETQYF. In DNA, the CDR3 is TGTGCCAGCAGTGGGACAGGGCAAGAGACCCAGTACTTC. The chain employs TRBV28 and TRBJ2-5, with 9 bases aligning to TRBD1. The CDR3 consists of 13 residues. V lost 5 bases to trimming and J lost 2 bases; unmatched junction nucleotides: 0. Per germline, CDR1 MDHEN and CDR2 SYDVKM.